Listed below are T cell receptor beta chains from one sample, sequenced in a study of OX40 agonist ivuxolimab in advanced cancers. Clones were sequenced by immunoSEQ multiplex PCR, and TCRdb holds only the in-frame ones, with some missing. This sample has approximately 84,000 clones, with 84% found just once. The sequencing used CD4+ or CD8+ T cells sorted from blood, collected in a trial of the OX40 agonist ivuxolimab. The receptors derive from an adult with an advanced solid tumor such as melanoma, head and neck, liver or kidney cancer. CDR3s include the opening cysteine and the closing phenylalanine or tryptophan. A D gene is named only where the DNA matches it firmly. Clone size, where shown, is once, few, many, or a class for clones that have expanded.

clone_size | d_call | j_call | v_call | cdr3_aa | cdr3_nt
- | - | TRBJ1-1 | TRBV6-5 | CASNGGRQGTEAFF | TGTGCCAGCAACGGAGGCCGGCAGGGCACTGAAGCTTTCTTT
once | - | TRBJ1-6 | TRBV30 | CAWSPPGSYNSPLHF | TGTGCCTGGAGTCCCCCGGGGTCCTATAATTCACCCCTCCACTTT
few | - | TRBJ2-2 | TRBV6-1 | CAGNRGTTGELFF | TGTGCCGGCAACCGGGGGACTACCGGGGAGCTGTTTTTT
- | TRBD2 | TRBJ2-3 | TRBV4-3 | CASSQGMGLAGARGDTQYF | TGCGCCAGCAGCCAAGGAATGGGACTAGCGGGGGCCCGTGGAGATACGCAGTATTTT
- | - | TRBJ1-1 | TRBV30 | CAWSVHQNTEAFF | TGTGCCTGGAGTGTACACCAGAACACTGAAGCTTTCTTT
- | TRBD1 | TRBJ1-6 | TRBV6-5 | CASTGQAMSSSPLHF | TGTGCCAGCACAGGACAGGCGATGTCTTCGTCACCCCTCCACTTT
- | TRBD2 | TRBJ2-2 | TRBV7-3 | CASSPGLAGGRYTGELFF | TGTGCCAGCAGCCCCGGACTAGCGGGGGGCAGGTACACCGGGGAGCTGTTTTTT
few | - | TRBJ2-1 | TRBV10-3 | CAISESGGAAPAKQFF | TGTGCCATCAGTGAGTCAGGGGGAGCGGCCCCCGCCAAGCAGTTCTTC
- | - | TRBJ1-5 | TRBV6-1 | CASSPQEDQPQHF | TGTGCCAGCAGCCCACAGGAGGATCAGCCCCAGCATTTT
- | TRBD1 | TRBJ1-6 | TRBV30 | CAWVDRYNSPLHF | TGTGCCTGGGTGGACAGGTATAATTCACCCCTCCACTTT
- | - | TRBJ1-6 | TRBV7-2 | CASSLAARAGNSPLHF | TGTGCCAGCAGCTTAGCGGCCAGGGCGGGTAATTCACCCCTCCACTTT
once | - | TRBJ2-3 | TRBV28 | CASSLPHRGTDTQYF | TGTGCCAGCAGTTTACCCCACCGTGGCACAGATACGCAGTATTTT
few | - | TRBJ2-6 | TRBV4-3 | CASSQDPSGANVLTF | TGCGCCAGCAGCCAAGATCCCTCTGGGGCCAACGTCCTGACTTTC
- | TRBD1 | TRBJ1-4 | TRBV28 | CASSFPGGDREKLFF | TGTGCCAGCAGTTTCCCAGGGGGCGATAGAGAAAAACTGTTTTTT
- | - | TRBJ1-2 | TRBV4-1 | CASSQEGTFGYTF | TGCGCCAGCAGCCAAGAAGGGACATTCGGCTACACCTTC
- | - | TRBJ2-1 | TRBV11-3 | CASSLSNYNEQFF | TGTGCCAGCAGCTTAAGCAACTACAATGAGCAGTTCTTC